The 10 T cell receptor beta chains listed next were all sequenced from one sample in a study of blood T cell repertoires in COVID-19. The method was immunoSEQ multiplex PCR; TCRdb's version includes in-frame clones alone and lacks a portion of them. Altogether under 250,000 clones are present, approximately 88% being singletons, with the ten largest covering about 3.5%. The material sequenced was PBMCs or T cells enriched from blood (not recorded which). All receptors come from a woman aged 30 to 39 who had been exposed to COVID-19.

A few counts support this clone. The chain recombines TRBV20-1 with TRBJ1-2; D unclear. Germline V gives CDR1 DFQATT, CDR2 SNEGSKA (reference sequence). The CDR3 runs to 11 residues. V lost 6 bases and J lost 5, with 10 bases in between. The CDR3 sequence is CSAKVEYGYTF. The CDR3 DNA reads TGCAGTGCCAAGGTGGAGTATGGCTACACCTTC.

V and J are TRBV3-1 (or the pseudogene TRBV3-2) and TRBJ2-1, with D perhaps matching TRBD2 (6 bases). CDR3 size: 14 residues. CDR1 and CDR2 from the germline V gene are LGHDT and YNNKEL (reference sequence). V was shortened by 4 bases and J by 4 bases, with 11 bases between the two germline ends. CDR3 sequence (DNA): TGTGCCAGCAGCCTCGATAGCGGATACAATGAGCAGTTCTTC. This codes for CASSLDSGYNEQFF.

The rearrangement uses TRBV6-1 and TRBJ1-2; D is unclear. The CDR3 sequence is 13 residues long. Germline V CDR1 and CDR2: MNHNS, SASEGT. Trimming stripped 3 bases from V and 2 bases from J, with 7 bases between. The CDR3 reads CASSDPLNYGYTF. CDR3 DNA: TGTGCCAGCAGTGACCCCCTCAACTATGGCTACACCTTC.

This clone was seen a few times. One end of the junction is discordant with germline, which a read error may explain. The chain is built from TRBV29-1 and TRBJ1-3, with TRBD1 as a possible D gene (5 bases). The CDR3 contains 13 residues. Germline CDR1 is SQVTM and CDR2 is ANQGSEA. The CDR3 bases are TGCAGCGTTCAAGACAGCTCTGGAAACACCATATATTTT. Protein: CSVQDSSGNTIYF.

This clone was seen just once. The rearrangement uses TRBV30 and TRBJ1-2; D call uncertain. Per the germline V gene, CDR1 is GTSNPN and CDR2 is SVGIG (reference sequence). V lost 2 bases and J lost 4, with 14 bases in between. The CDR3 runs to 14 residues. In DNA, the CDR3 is TGTGCCTGGAGTAATAGCGAGCCGATCTATGGCTACACCTTC. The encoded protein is CAWSNSEPIYGYTF.

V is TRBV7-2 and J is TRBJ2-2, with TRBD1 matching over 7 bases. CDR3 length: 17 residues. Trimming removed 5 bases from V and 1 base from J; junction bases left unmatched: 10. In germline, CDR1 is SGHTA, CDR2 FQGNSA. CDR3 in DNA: TGTGCCAGCAGCCTACCTATAAGGGGGCGGAACACCGGGGAGCTGTTTTTT. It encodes CASSLPIRGRNTGELFF.

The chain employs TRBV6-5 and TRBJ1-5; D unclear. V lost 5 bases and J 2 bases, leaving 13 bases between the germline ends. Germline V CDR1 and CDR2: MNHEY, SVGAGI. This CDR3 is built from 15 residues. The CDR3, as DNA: TGTGCCAGCAGTCCGCTAAGCGGGGGCAATCAGCCCCAGCATTTT. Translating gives CASSPLSGGNQPQHF.

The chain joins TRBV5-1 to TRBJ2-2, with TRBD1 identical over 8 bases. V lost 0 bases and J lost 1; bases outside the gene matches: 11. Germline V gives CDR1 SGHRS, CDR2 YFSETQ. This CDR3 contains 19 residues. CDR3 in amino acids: CASSLGPGQGTRNTGELFF. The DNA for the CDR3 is TGCGCCAGCAGCTTGGGTCCCGGACAGGGAACCAGGAACACCGGGGAGCTGTTTTTT.

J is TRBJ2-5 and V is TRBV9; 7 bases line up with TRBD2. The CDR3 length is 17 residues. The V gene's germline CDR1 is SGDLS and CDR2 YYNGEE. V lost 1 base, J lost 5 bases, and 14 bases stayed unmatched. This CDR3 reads CASSVTASGNLGETQYF. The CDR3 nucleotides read TGTGCCAGCAGCGTAACGGCTAGCGGCAACTTGGGGGAGACCCAGTACTTC.

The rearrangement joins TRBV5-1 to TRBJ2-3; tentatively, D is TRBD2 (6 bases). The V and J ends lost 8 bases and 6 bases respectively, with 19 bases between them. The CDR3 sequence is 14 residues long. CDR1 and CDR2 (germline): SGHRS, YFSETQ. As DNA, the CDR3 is TGCGCCAGTAACCTTGGGACTCCCCCTGATACGCAGTATTTT. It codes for CASNLGTPPDTQYF.